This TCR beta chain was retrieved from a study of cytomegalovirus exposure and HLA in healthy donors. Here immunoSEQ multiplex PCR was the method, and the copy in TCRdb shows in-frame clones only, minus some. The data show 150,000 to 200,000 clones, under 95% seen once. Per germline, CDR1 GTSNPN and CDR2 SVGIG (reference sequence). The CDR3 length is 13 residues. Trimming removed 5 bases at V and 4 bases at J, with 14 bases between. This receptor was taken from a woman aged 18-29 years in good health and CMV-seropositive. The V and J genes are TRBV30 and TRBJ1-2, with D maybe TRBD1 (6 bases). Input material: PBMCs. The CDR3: CAWARGGIYGYTF. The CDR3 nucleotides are TGTGCCTGGGCGAGGGGGGGGATCTATGGCTACACCTTC.